These T cell receptor beta chains were read from a single sample in a study of T-cell reconstitution after alpha-beta-depleted transplantation in children. TCRdb fed the PCR reads into MiXCR, producing one record per CDR3 protein. This sample yields 200,000 to 300,000 distinct CDR3 sequences, of which more than 10% are seen a single time; roughly 2.8% belongs to the top ten. Here the sequenced sample was PBMCs from the stem cell graft donor, taken from the stem cell graft. The receptors stem from a human donor who donated a stem cell graft to a child with acute lymphoblastic leukemia. CDR3s include the opening cysteine and the closing phenylalanine or tryptophan. A D gene is named only where the DNA matches it firmly. Only part of the rows carry a size: once, few, many, or a class if the clone is expanded.

clone_size | j_call | d_call | v_call | cdr3_aa | cdr3_nt
many | TRBJ2-3 | TRBD2 | TRBV14 | CASSQDSGRAVDTQYF | TGTGCCAGCAGCCAAGATAGCGGGAGGGCCGTAGATACGCAGTATTTT
- | TRBJ2-3 | - | TRBV7-9 | CASSPVDRLGTDTQYF | TGTGCCAGCAGCCCCGTGGACCGGTTGGGCACAGATACGCAGTATTTT
many | TRBJ2-2 | TRBD1 | TRBV29-1 | CSVEGDRALTGELFF | TGCAGCGTTGAAGGGGACAGGGCCCTAACCGGGGAGCTGTTTTTT
many | TRBJ1-1 | - | TRBV6-2/TRBV6-3 | CASSDLSVLTTEAFF | TGTGCCAGCAGTGACTTATCGGTTCTAACGACTGAAGCTTTCTTT
many | TRBJ1-2 | - | TRBV29-1 | CSVDHRERAGNGYTF | TGCAGCGTTGACCACAGGGAGAGGGCTGGGAATGGCTACACCTTC
many | TRBJ2-5 | TRBD1 | TRBV27 | CASRTPGQGGETQYF | TGTGCCAGCAGGACGCCGGGACAGGGAGGAGAGACCCAGTACTTC
many | TRBJ1-1 | - | TRBV27 | CASSFVANTEAFF | TGTGCCAGCAGTTTCGTGGCGAACACTGAAGCTTTCTTT
- | TRBJ2-7 | TRBD2 | TRBV6-4 | CASSPHGVGKPGLAGNNEQYF | TGTGCCAGCAGTCCCCACGGGGTCGGCAAGCCGGGACTAGCGGGAAACAACGAGCAGTACTTC
many | TRBJ1-2 | - | TRBV5-5 | CASSQQGSANYGYTF | TGTGCCAGCAGCCAACAGGGATCGGCTAACTATGGCTACACCTTC
many | TRBJ1-1 | TRBD1 | TRBV6-1 | CASRRGRRTEAFF | TGTGCCAGCAGGAGGGGGCGAAGGACTGAAGCTTTCTTT
- | TRBJ2-3 | - | TRBV19 | CASSAGTYYTQYF | TGTGCCAGTAGCGCGGGAACTTACTATACGCAGTATTTT
many | TRBJ1-5 | - | TRBV5-8 | CASSLEGLGNQPQHF | TGTGCCAGCAGCTTGGAGGGCCTTGGGAATCAGCCCCAGCATTTT
once | TRBJ2-7 | - | TRBV2 | CASRRQANEQYF | TGTGCCAGCAGGAGACAGGCTAACGAGCAGTACTTC
many | TRBJ2-7 | - | TRBV24-1 | CATSARGEQYF | TGTGCCACCAGTGCCCGGGGCGAGCAGTACTTC
many | TRBJ2-6 | - | TRBV7-2 | CASSLAGSGANVLTF | TGTGCCAGCAGCTTAGCCGGCTCTGGGGCCAACGTCCTGACTTTC
many | TRBJ2-5 | - | TRBV20-1 | CSGSIGETQYF | TGCAGTGGGTCCATTGGGGAGACCCAGTACTTC
many | TRBJ1-4 | TRBD1 | TRBV9 | CASSVTGGQNEKLFF | TGTGCCAGCAGCGTGACAGGGGGCCAAAATGAAAAACTGTTTTTT
- | TRBJ1-3 | - | TRBV18 | CASSPFRDIPGNTIYF | TGTGCCAGCTCACCCTTTCGGGACATACCTGGAAACACCATATATTTT
many | TRBJ2-1 | - | TRBV5-5 | CASSSRGGTTYNEQFF | TGTGCCAGCAGCTCCCGTGGGGGTACCACCTACAATGAGCAGTTCTTC
many | TRBJ2-5 | - | TRBV7-2 | CASSLGGRTETQYF | TGTGCCAGCAGCTTAGGGGGGAGGACGGAGACCCAGTACTTC
many | TRBJ2-5 | - | TRBV29-1 | CSVVGAPETQYF | TGCAGCGTTGTAGGGGCTCCGGAGACCCAGTACTTC
many | TRBJ2-7 | - | TRBV7-9 | CASRGGPYEQYF | TGTGCCAGCCGCGGCGGCCCCTACGAGCAGTACTTC
many | TRBJ2-1 | TRBD2 | TRBV27 | CASSLTSGGSGIYNEQFF | TGTGCCAGCAGTTTAACCAGCGGGGGTTCCGGGATCTACAATGAGCAGTTCTTC
few | TRBJ1-4 | TRBD1 | TRBV6-1 | CASSGYSGTGIEKLFF | TGTGCCAGCAGTGGCTATTCCGGGACAGGGATTGAAAAACTGTTTTTT
many | TRBJ2-3 | TRBD2 | TRBV7-9 | CASSLSSGSGSDTQYF | TGTGCCAGCAGCTTAAGTTCGGGTAGCGGGTCAGATACGCAGTATTTT
many | TRBJ2-5 | TRBD2 | TRBV7-2 | CASSLAPPTSGSQETQYF | TGTGCCAGCAGCTTAGCCCCTCCGACTAGCGGATCCCAAGAGACCCAGTACTTC
many | TRBJ2-6 | TRBD1 | TRBV7-9 | CASSPGQGRSGANVLTF | TGTGCCAGCAGCCCCGGACAGGGCCGTTCTGGGGCCAACGTCCTGACTTTC
few | TRBJ1-2 | - | TRBV5-5 | CASSFYTGLNYGYTF | TGTGCCAGCAGCTTCTATACAGGGTTGAACTATGGCTACACCTTC
many | TRBJ2-1 | TRBD2 | TRBV24-1 | CATIATSGAYNEQFF | TGTGCCACCATTGCGACTAGCGGTGCCTACAATGAGCAGTTCTTC
- | TRBJ1-2 | TRBD1 | TRBV10-3 | CAISGDRDGYTF | TGTGCCATCAGTGGGGACAGGGATGGCTACACCTTC
few | TRBJ1-1 | - | TRBV10-3 | CAITNSAQASEAFF | TGTGCCATCACCAACTCGGCACAGGCTTCTGAAGCTTTCTTT
many | TRBJ2-7 | - | TRBV5-1 | CASSPGYEQYF | TGTGCCAGCAGCCCCGGCTACGAGCAGTACTTC
many | TRBJ2-5 | - | TRBV29-1 | CSVEGDFQETQYF | TGCAGCGTTGAAGGGGACTTCCAAGAGACCCAGTACTTC
few | TRBJ2-7 | - | TRBV30 | CAWSGSAGYEQYF | TGTGCCTGGAGTGGAAGTGCGGGGTACGAGCAGTACTTC
- | TRBJ1-3 | - | TRBV29-1 | CSADSPRSLTGGDSSGNTIYF | TGCAGCGCCGACTCCCCCCGGTCACTCACGGGGGGAGACTCCTCTGGAAACACCATATATTTT
many | TRBJ1-1 | - | TRBV14 | CASSQEPASLLNTEAFF | TGTGCCAGCAGCCAAGAACCCGCCAGCCTTTTAAACACTGAAGCTTTCTTT
many | TRBJ1-5 | - | TRBV7-2 | CASSLGLGINQPQHF | TGTGCCAGCAGCTTAGGATTAGGTATTAATCAGCCCCAGCATTTT
few | TRBJ2-1 | TRBD1 | TRBV7-9 | CASSSGQGGNEQFF | TGTGCCAGCAGCTCGGGACAGGGGGGGAATGAGCAGTTCTTC
many | TRBJ1-6 | TRBD1 | TRBV25-1 | CASSESGGAGSPLHF | TGTGCCAGCAGTGAATCAGGGGGCGCAGGTTCACCCCTCCACTTT
many | TRBJ2-1 | TRBD2 | TRBV10-3 | CAISESLREANEQFF | TGTGCCATCAGTGAGTCGTTGCGGGAGGCCAATGAGCAGTTCTTC
many | TRBJ2-1 | - | TRBV5-1 | CASSLEGRGASSYNEQFF | TGCGCCAGCAGCTTGGAAGGTCGAGGGGCGAGCTCCTACAATGAGCAGTTCTTC
- | TRBJ2-5 | - | TRBV7-9 | CASTAPEKLETQYF | TGTGCCAGCACCGCTCCGGAGAAGTTGGAGACCCAGTACTTC
many | TRBJ2-2 | - | TRBV25-1 | CASSPGGELFF | TGTGCCAGCAGTCCCGGGGGGGAGCTGTTTTTT
many | TRBJ2-7 | - | TRBV20-1 | CSAKIEVHEQYF | TGCAGTGCCAAGATCGAGGTCCACGAGCAGTACTTC
many | TRBJ1-5 | - | TRBV7-8 | CASSLAPGSNQPQHF | TGTGCCAGCAGCTTAGCGCCCGGGAGCAATCAGCCCCAGCATTTT
few | TRBJ2-7 | - | TRBV7-9 | CASSLGSEVAEQYF | TGTGCCAGCAGCTTAGGTAGTGAAGTCGCCGAGCAGTACTTC
many | TRBJ2-3 | - | TRBV29-1 | CSVKTMTQGQAKDTQYF | TGCAGCGTCAAAACCATGACTCAGGGCCAGGCGAAGGATACGCAGTATTTT
many | TRBJ1-3 | - | TRBV27 | CASSTYSTGLSGNTIYF | TGTGCCAGCAGTACCTACAGCACAGGCCTCTCTGGAAACACCATATATTTT